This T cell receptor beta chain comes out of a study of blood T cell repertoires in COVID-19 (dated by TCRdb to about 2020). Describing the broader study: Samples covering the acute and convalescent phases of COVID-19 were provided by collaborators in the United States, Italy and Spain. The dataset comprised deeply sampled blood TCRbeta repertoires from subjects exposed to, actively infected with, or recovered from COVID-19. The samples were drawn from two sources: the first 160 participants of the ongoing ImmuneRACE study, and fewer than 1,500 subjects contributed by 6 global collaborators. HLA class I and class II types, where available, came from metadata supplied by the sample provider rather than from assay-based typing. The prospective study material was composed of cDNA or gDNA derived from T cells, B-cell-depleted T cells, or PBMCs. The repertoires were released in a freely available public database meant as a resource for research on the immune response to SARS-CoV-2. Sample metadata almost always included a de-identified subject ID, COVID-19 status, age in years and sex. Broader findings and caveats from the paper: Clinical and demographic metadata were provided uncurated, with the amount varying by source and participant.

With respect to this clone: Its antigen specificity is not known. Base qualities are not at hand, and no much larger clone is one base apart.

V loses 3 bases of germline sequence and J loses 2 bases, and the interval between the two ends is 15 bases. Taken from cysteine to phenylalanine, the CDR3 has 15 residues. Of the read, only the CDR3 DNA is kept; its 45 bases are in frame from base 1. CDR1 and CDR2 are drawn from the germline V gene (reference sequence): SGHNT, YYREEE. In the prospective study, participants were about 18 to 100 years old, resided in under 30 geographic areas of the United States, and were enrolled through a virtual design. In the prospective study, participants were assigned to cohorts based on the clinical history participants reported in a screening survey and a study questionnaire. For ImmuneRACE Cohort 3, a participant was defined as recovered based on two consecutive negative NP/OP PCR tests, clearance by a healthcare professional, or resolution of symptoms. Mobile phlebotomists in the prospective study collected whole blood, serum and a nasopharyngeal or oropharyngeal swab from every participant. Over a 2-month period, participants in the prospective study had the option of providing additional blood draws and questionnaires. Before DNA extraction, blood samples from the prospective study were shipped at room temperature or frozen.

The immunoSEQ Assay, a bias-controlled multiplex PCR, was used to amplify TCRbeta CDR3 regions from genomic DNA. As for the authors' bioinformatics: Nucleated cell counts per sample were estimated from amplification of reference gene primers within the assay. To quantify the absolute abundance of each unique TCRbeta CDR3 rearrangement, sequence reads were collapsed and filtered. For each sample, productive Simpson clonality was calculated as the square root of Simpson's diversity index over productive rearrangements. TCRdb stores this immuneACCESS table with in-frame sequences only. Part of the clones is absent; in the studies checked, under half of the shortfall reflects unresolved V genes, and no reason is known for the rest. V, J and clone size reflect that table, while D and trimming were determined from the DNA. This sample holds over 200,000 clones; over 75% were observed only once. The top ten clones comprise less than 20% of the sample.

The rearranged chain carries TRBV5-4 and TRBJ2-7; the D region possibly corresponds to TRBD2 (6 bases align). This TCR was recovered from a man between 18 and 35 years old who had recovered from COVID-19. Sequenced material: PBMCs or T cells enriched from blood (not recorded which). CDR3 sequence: CASSSGLQRAYEQYF. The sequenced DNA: TGTGCCAGCAGCTCGGGACTTCAAAGAGCCTACGAGCAGTACTTC. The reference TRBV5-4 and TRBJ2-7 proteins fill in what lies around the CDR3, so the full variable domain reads ETGVTQSPTHLIKTRGQQVTLRCSSQSGHNTVSWYQQALGQGPQFIFQYYREEENGRGNFPPRFSGLQFPNYSSELNVNALELDDSALYLCASSSGLQRAYEQYFGPGTRLTVT.